Below, 31 T cell receptor beta chains from the same sample are listed, as sequenced in a study of long-term antiretroviral therapy in people with HIV. Version v3.0 of the immunoSEQ assay was performed at survey level. The method was immunoSEQ multiplex PCR; TCRdb's version includes in-frame clones alone and lacks a portion of them. Of more than 15,000 clones in the sample, about 84% were seen once. The specimen was unsorted PBMCs, collected roughly 14 months before starting antiretroviral therapy. These receptors came from a man aged 25 to 40 with HIV.

The J gene is TRBJ1-2, the V gene TRBV13; D is undetermined. Germline lookup yields CDR1 PRHDT and CDR2 FYEKMQ (reference sequence). V gave up 5 bases and J gave up 4 bases, with 17 bases separating them. This CDR3 contains 15 residues. This chain's CDR3 is CASSPGKGSGYGYTF. CDR3 nucleotides: TGTGCCAGCAGCCCAGGTAAGGGTTCGGGCTATGGCTACACCTTC.

The J gene is TRBJ2-7, the V gene TRBV7-9, with a possible D match to TRBD1 (6 bases). CDR1 is SEHNR and CDR2 is FQNEAQ in the germline V gene (reference sequence). There are 14 residues in the CDR3. The V and J ends lost 1 base and 0 bases respectively, with 7 bases between them. The CDR3 DNA follows: TGTGCCAGCAGCTTAGGCAGGGGCTCCTACGAGCAGTACTTC. It encodes CASSLGRGSYEQYF.

This chain connects TRBV23-1 to TRBJ1-4; 10 positions match TRBD1. TRBV23-1 is filed as an ORF, its function uncertain. The length of the CDR3 is 20 residues. V lost 5 bases and J lost 2; bases outside the gene matches: 17. The CDR3 loop reads CASSVHDRGPQPWTNEKLFF. In DNA form, the CDR3 reads TGCGCCAGCAGTGTCCACGACAGGGGGCCGCAACCTTGGACTAATGAAAAACTGTTTTTT.

The chain combines TRBV5-1 with TRBJ2-7; D is perhaps TRBD1 or TRBD2 (6 bases each). V lost 7 bases, J lost 6 bases, and 17 bases lay in between. The length of the CDR3 is 13 residues. Per germline, CDR1 SGHRS and CDR2 YFSETQ. The CDR3 bases are TGCGCCAGCGAACGAGAACAGGGAGGCGAGCAGTACTTC. It specifies CASEREQGGEQYF.

This chain's CDR3 is CATADGTGANVLTF. The CDR3 DNA follows: TGTGCCACCGCGGACGGGACGGGGGCCAACGTCCTGACTTTC. The J gene is TRBJ2-6, the V gene TRBV6-5; the D gene could be TRBD1 or TRBD2 (5 bases each). The V end lost 10 bases, the J end lost 4 bases, and 14 bases lay between the germline ends. The CDR3 length is 14 residues. Germline V gene lookup returns CDR1 MNHEY and CDR2 SVGAGI.

The chain uses TRBV15 and TRBJ1-1, with D unclear. Germline CDR1 and CDR2: LNHNV and YYDKDF (reference sequence). The CDR3 loop spans 15 amino acids. V lost 0 bases and J lost 5, with 13 bases in between. In nucleotides, the CDR3 is TGTGCCACCAGCAGAGATCGTCGCTTTCAGACTGAAGCTTTCTTT. The encoded protein is CATSRDRRFQTEAFF.

This rearrangement joins TRBV7-2 to TRBJ2-3; no clear D gene. Germline V gene sequence: CDR1 SGHTA, CDR2 FQGNSA. Trimming pared 1 base from V and 8 bases from J, leaving 22 bases between. The CDR3 sequence is 17 residues long. The CDR3 spells CASSLVTPNSMPFTQYF. As DNA, the CDR3 is TGTGCCAGCAGCTTAGTGACTCCTAACTCTATGCCCTTTACGCAGTATTTT.

The chain is built from TRBV27 and TRBJ1-1; 8 nucleotides align to TRBD1. There are 13 residues in the CDR3. Germline CDR1 and CDR2: MNHEY and SMNVEV (reference sequence). V lost 5 bases to trimming and J lost 8 bases; unmatched junction nucleotides: 7. The CDR3 coding sequence is TGTGCCAGCAGTCCCCCAGGGGGCGGGGAAGCTTTCTTT. Its protein is CASSPPGGGEAFF.

The chain joins TRBV29-1 to TRBJ1-1, with a tentative D call TRBD1 (6 bases). V lost 7 bases to trimming and J lost 5 bases, with 11 bases between them. Germline V lookup: CDR1 SQVTM, CDR2 ANQGSEA. This CDR3 has 11 amino acids. The CDR3 bases are TGCAGCGCGGATAGGGGGACTGAAGCTTTCTTT. It codes for CSADRGTEAFF.

V and J are TRBV6-6 and TRBJ1-3; TRBD1 might be the D (5 bases). Germline CDR1 MNHNY, CDR2 SVGAGI (reference sequence). This CDR3 contains 15 residues. The V end lost 7 bases, the J end lost 3 bases, and 16 bases lay between the germline ends. CDR3 residues: CASTYSRGSGNTIYF. CDR3 DNA: TGTGCCAGCACCTATTCGAGGGGAAGTGGAAACACCATATATTTT.

V usage is TRBV7-9 and J usage is TRBJ2-1; TRBD2 matches 10 bases. V shed 3 bases, J shed 4 bases, and the junction held 3 bases outside the gene matches. Germline V gene lookup returns CDR1 SEHNR and CDR2 FQNEAQ (reference sequence). This CDR3 is built from 15 residues. CDR3 bases: TGTGCCAGCAGCTTGCTAGCGGGAGAGTACAATGAGCAGTTCTTC. This translates into CASSLLAGEYNEQFF.

The chain links TRBV9 to TRBJ2-5; TRBD1 or TRBD2 may be the D gene (5 bases each). V lost 0 bases to trimming and J lost 2 bases, with 14 bases between them. The CDR3 spans 16 residues. CDR1 and CDR2 (germline): SGDLS, YYNGEE. CDR3 sequence: CASSVGDQITQETQYF. The DNA of the CDR3 is TGTGCCAGCAGCGTAGGGGACCAAATAACTCAAGAGACCCAGTACTTC.

The rearrangement joins TRBV29-1 to TRBJ2-1, with TRBD1 identical over 10 bases. CDR1 SQVTM and CDR2 ANQGSEA come from the germline V gene. The CDR3 has 12 amino acids. Germline trimming cut 8 bases from V and 8 bases from J; bases unmatched to any gene: 6. This CDR3 reads CSLDRGGYEQFF. The CDR3 region has the DNA TGCAGCCTGGACAGGGGGGGCTATGAGCAGTTCTTC.

CDR3 sequence (DNA): TGCAGCGGCCAGGGTCTAGCAGATACGCAGTATTTT. Its translation: CSGQGLADTQYF. This chain links TRBV29-1 with TRBJ2-3; TRBD1 is a possible D gene (5 bases). The CDR3 is made up of 12 amino acids. Per germline, CDR1 SQVTM and CDR2 ANQGSEA. Trimming shortened V by 7 bases and J by 4 bases, and 12 bases separated the two germline ends.

In this sample, this clone turned up once. This sequence joins TRBV19 and TRBJ2-1, with TRBD2 identical over 9 bases. This CDR3 spans 16 amino acids. Germline V gene sequence: CDR1 LNHDA, CDR2 SQIVND (reference sequence). The ends lost 4 bases at V and 1 base at J; junction bases unmatched: 5. The DNA of the CDR3 is TGTGCCAGTAGTAAGTCTACTAGCGGGTCCTACAATGAGCAGTTCTTC. The encoded protein is CASSKSTSGSYNEQFF.

This chain uses TRBV27 with TRBJ1-2, with 7 bases identical to TRBD1. The CDR3 has 14 amino acids. V shed 3 bases and J 4 bases; nucleotides not matched to a gene: 5. Germline V gives CDR1 MNHEY, CDR2 SMNVEV (reference sequence). The DNA of the CDR3 is TGTGCCAGCAGTTTCCGACAGGGCGGCTATGGCTACACCTTC. Translating it yields CASSFRQGGYGYTF.

This chain uses TRBV5-4 with TRBJ2-5; D unclear. The CDR3 contains 16 residues. V gave up 5 bases and J gave up 0 bases, with 17 bases separating them. Germline-derived CDR1 and CDR2 are SGHNT and YYREEE (reference sequence). The CDR3 sequence: CASRPGGRDNQETQYF. The CDR3 nucleotides read TGTGCCAGCAGACCAGGCGGCAGAGACAACCAAGAGACCCAGTACTTC. Supplemented by reference TRBV5-4 and TRBJ2-5, the full variable domain reads ETGVTQSPTHLIKTRGQQVTLRCSSQSGHNTVSWYQQALGQGPQFIFQYYREEENGRGNFPPRFSGLQFPNYSSELNVNALELDDSALYLCASRPGGRDNQETQYFGPGTRLLVL.

The chain couples TRBV13 to TRBJ2-1; 7 positions agree with TRBD1. Trimming cost V 4 bases and J 6 bases; bases outside gene matches: 9. Germline V gene data show CDR1 as PRHDT and CDR2 as FYEKMQ (reference sequence). The CDR3 consists of 15 residues. The CDR3 region has the DNA TGTGCCAGCAGCTCCATACGGGGACAGCTCAATGAGCAGTTCTTC. It is translated as CASSSIRGQLNEQFF.

The chain has TRBV2 and TRBJ2-1; tentative D call: TRBD1 (6 bases). Trimming removed 5 bases from V and 8 bases from J, with 19 bases in between. CDR3 length equals 15 residues. CDR1 and CDR2 (germline): SNHLY, FYNNEI. The CDR3 region has the DNA TGTGCCAGCAGTCACCGACCGACAGGCATTGATGAGCAGTTCTTC. Translated, it gives CASSHRPTGIDEQFF.

The rearrangement links TRBV5-4 to TRBJ2-7; TRBD1 agrees at 11 bases. CDR3 length: 15 residues. Germline CDR1 and CDR2: SGHNT and YYREEE (reference sequence). V lost 3 bases, J lost 7 bases, and 9 bases stayed unmatched. This chain's CDR3 is CASSSIGQGAREQYF. The DNA of the CDR3 is TGTGCCAGCAGCTCAATTGGACAGGGGGCGCGGGAGCAGTACTTC.

CDR3 amino acids: CASSSSGQGRSGEQFF. For the CDR3, the DNA is TGTGCCAGCAGCTCCTCGGGACAGGGAAGGAGTGGAGAGCAGTTCTTC. J is TRBJ2-1 and V is TRBV2; 9 nucleotides agree with TRBD1. This CDR3 is 16 amino acids long. The germline CDR1 and CDR2 sequences are SNHLY and FYNNEI. Trimming cost V 6 bases and J 10 bases; bases outside gene matches: 16.

The rearrangement joins TRBV18 to TRBJ1-4, with unresolved D. The CDR3 has 15 amino acids. V shed 3 bases and J shed 8 bases, with 16 bases lying between them. Germline values: CDR1 KGHSH, CDR2 LQKENI. The CDR3 bases are TGTGCCAGCTCACCGTCATCCCTTCGGGAGGAAAAACTGTTTTTT. Residues: CASSPSSLREEKLFF.

The V call is TRBV5-5, the J call TRBJ1-6; D call uncertain. The V end was cut by 0 bases, the J end by 9 bases, with 10 bases between. CDR1 and CDR2 (germline): SGHKS, YYEKEE (reference sequence). This CDR3 has 14 residues. The CDR3 coding sequence is TGTGCCAGCAGCTTGGGAGCGGGCCCTTCACCCCTCCACTTT. The encoded protein is CASSLGAGPSPLHF.

The chain recombines TRBV7-9 with TRBJ2-1, with TRBD2 identical over 10 bases. V shed 4 bases, J shed 7 bases, and the junction held 7 bases outside the gene matches. Per germline, CDR1 SEHNR and CDR2 FQNEAQ (reference sequence). This CDR3 is 15 amino acids long. The CDR3 coding sequence is TGTGCCAGCAGCTGGAGCGGGAGGGCCTTGAATGAGCAGTTCTTC. This codes for CASSWSGRALNEQFF.

The rearrangement uses TRBV19 and TRBJ1-1; the D is unclear. The ends were cut back, 1 base at V and 0 bases at J, with 9 bases in the middle. Looked up from germline, CDR1 is LNHDA and CDR2 is SQIVND (reference sequence). The CDR3 sequence is 15 residues long. CDR3 DNA sequence: TGTGCCAGTAGTATAGGAGACGGTTTGAACACTGAAGCTTTCTTT. The encoded protein is CASSIGDGLNTEAFF. The variable domain in full, completed from reference TRBV19 and TRBJ1-1, reads DGGITQSPKYLFRKEGQNVTLSCEQNLNHDAMYWYRQDPGQGLRLIYYSQIVNDFQKGDIAEGYSVSREKKESFPLTVTSAQKNPTAFYLCASSIGDGLNTEAFFGQGTRLTVV.

The V call is TRBV9, the J call TRBJ2-2; D is ambiguous. The CDR3 spans 16 residues. Trimming removed 0 bases from V and 1 base from J, with 10 bases in between. Germline loops: CDR1 SGDLS, CDR2 YYNGEE. The DNA of the CDR3 is TGTGCCAGCAGCGTAGGATGGGCACAGAACACCGGGGAGCTGTTTTTT. Translation gives CASSVGWAQNTGELFF.

The genes are TRBV28 and TRBJ1-1; TRBD1 might be the D (6 bases). This CDR3 has 13 residues. V was cut by 6 bases and J by 4 bases, with 12 bases left in between. Germline lookup yields CDR1 MDHEN and CDR2 SYDVKM. The CDR3 DNA follows: TGTGCCAGCAGAAACAGGGTATTCACTGAAGCTTTCTTT. It yields the protein CASRNRVFTEAFF.

The chain is built from TRBV7-9 and TRBJ1-1; the D is unclear. The ends were cut back, 5 bases at V and 0 bases at J, with 10 bases in the middle. This CDR3 spans 14 amino acids. CDR1 and CDR2 from the germline V gene are SEHNR and FQNEAQ (reference sequence). The CDR3 sequence is CASSGLGMNTEAFF. CDR3 coding DNA: TGTGCCAGCAGCGGACTGGGGATGAACACTGAAGCTTTCTTT. Combining the CDR3 with reference TRBV7-9 and TRBJ1-1 gives the whole variable domain DTGVSQNPRHKITKRGQNVTFRCDPISEHNRLYWYRQTLGQGPEFLTYFQNEAQLEKSRLLSDRFSAERPKGSFSTLEIQRTEQGDSAMYLCASSGLGMNTEAFFGQGTRLTVV.

This sequence joins TRBV5-4 and TRBJ2-1; maybe TRBD1 (6 bases). CDR1 is SGHNT, CDR2 YYREEE, per germline (reference sequence). The CDR3 loop spans 15 amino acids. V was pared by 4 bases and J by 2 bases, with 13 bases between. CDR3 loop: CASSRTGSTYNEQFF. The CDR3 nucleotides are TGTGCCAGCAGCAGAACAGGGTCCACCTACAATGAGCAGTTCTTC.

This sequence joins TRBV16 and TRBJ2-7, with TRBD2 matching 10 bases. V dropped 4 bases and J dropped 2; count of bases not matched to a gene: 5. Germline assignment: CDR1 KGHSY and CDR2 FQNENV. The CDR3 sequence is 15 residues long. The CDR3 nucleotides are TGTGCCAGCAGCCGTTCTAGCGGGGGCACCTACGAGCAGTACTTC. Translation gives CASSRSSGGTYEQYF.

The chain links TRBV18 to TRBJ2-3; D call uncertain. Germline V gene lookup returns CDR1 KGHSH and CDR2 LQKENI. The germline V and J ends were trimmed by 2 bases and 5 bases, with 5 bases remaining between them. The CDR3 loop spans 12 amino acids. The CDR3 reads CASSPDQDTQYF. The CDR3 DNA is TGTGCCAGCTCACCAGACCAAGATACGCAGTATTTT. The full variable domain, completed using reference TRBV18 and TRBJ2-3, is NAGVMQNPRHLVRRRGQEARLRCSPMKGHSHVYWYRQLPEEGLKFMVYLQKENIIDESGMPKERFSAEFPKEGPSILRIQQVVRGDSAAYFCASSPDQDTQYFGPGTRLTVL.